This T cell receptor beta chain was sequenced in a study of T cells expressing NK-cell markers. Across the whole study: With respect to HCMV, most of the eight sequenced donors were seropositive, and one was seronegative. Notes on the study in general: Once again these clonotypes came out on top in the CD3+CD56-NKG2C+ fraction of several donors.

Germline V CDR1 and CDR2: LGHNA, YNFKEQ. This CDR3 region has 18 residues. From its re-call of the 5' RACE reads, TCRdb lists each CDR3 protein once, without DNA. The sample table includes roughly 180,000 distinct CDR3 sequences. For this clonotype: Its antigen is unidentified.

The rearrangement uses TRBV4-2 and TRBJ2-2; TCRdb's D gene call, TRBD2, goes unchecked for lack of DNA. The specimen sequenced was blood T cells: a sorted CD56 or NKG2C T cell subset, CD4+ or CD8+ T cells, or bulk PBMC T cells (not recorded which). This sequence was found in a woman aged 18-69 years in good health. CDR3 protein: CASSQEPVTGGYTGELFF.